Each of the 20 T cell receptor beta chains below was sequenced from the same sample in a study of vaccination and CD4 T cells after COVID-19. Indicated time point: late sampling 161 to 241 days after vaccination in a few convalescent patients. The treatment is: roughly 11-day PBMC culture with coronavirus spike peptide pools or control peptides (ViraFEST assay). Their antigens are not known. The Oncomine TCR Beta short-read assay was what sequenced the DNA obtained from cultured CD4+ T cells. In TCRdb, the PCR reads were re-called with MiXCR into one record per CDR3 protein. In the table there are 20,000 to 25,000 distinct CDR3 sequences, around 46% of which are singletons. The source was CD4+ T cells from blood, cultured in vitro, collected about 7 months after SARS-CoV-2 vaccination. The receptors were sampled from a human donor who had recovered from COVID-19.

This clonotype is labeled as medium-sized. The chain combines TRBV20-1 with TRBJ2-2, with unresolved D. This CDR3 is 13 amino acids long. Trimming took off 5 bases at V and 7 bases at J, with 14 bases between the two ends. Germline V gives CDR1 DFQATT, CDR2 SNEGSKA (reference sequence). CDR3 in amino acids: CSARWGSSGELFF. The DNA of the CDR3 is TGCAGTGCTCGATGGGGTAGCAGCGGGGAGCTGTTTTTT.

This clonotype was counted between two and nine times. The CDR3 loop is CASSSHAGARNSPLHF. The DNA of the CDR3 is TGTGCCAGCAGCTCTCATGCGGGGGCGCGTAATTCACCCCTCCACTTT. V gene TRBV7-2 combines with J gene TRBJ1-6; a possible D gene is TRBD1 (6 bases). In germline, CDR1 is SGHTA, CDR2 FQGNSA. Trimming took 4 bases from V and 6 from J, leaving 16 bases between them. This CDR3 has 16 residues.

The chain recombines TRBV7-6 with TRBJ2-3, with D uncertain. Germline CDR1 SGHVS, CDR2 FNYEAQ. V gave up 4 bases and J gave up 2 bases, with 13 bases separating them. This CDR3 spans 15 amino acids. The CDR3 DNA sequence: TGTGCCAGCAGCTCCAGTGCGGTACCCACAGATACGCAGTATTTT. This codes for CASSSSAVPTDTQYF.

The rearrangement links TRBV20-1 to TRBJ2-1; no firm D call. This CDR3 spans 12 amino acids. V was cut by 7 bases and J by 0 bases, with 7 bases left in between. Germline assignment: CDR1 DFQATT and CDR2 SNEGSKA (reference sequence). CDR3 amino acids: CSGDYSYNEQFF. As DNA, the CDR3 is TGCAGTGGAGATTACTCCTACAATGAGCAGTTCTTC.

This clonotype was found a few times. The CDR3 spells CASSTTGLDEQFF. CDR3 bases: TGTGCCAGTAGTACGACAGGGTTGGATGAGCAGTTCTTC. The V call is TRBV19, the J call TRBJ2-1, with TRBD1 matching over 7 bases. This CDR3 contains 13 residues. The V gene end was trimmed by 4 bases and the J gene end by 8 bases; junction bases not matched to a gene: 5. The germline CDR1 and CDR2 sequences are LNHDA and SQIVND (reference sequence).

This clonotype appeared a few times. V is TRBV7-9 and J is TRBJ1-6, with D perhaps matching TRBD1 (6 bases). The germline V gene encodes CDR1 SEHNR and CDR2 FQNEAQ (reference sequence). V was trimmed by 2 bases and J by 7 bases, leaving 12 bases between them. CDR3 length equals 15 residues. CDR3 in amino acids: CASSLFSGENSPLHF. The CDR3 DNA follows: TGTGCCAGCAGCTTATTTTCAGGGGAAAATTCACCCCTCCACTTT.

This clonotype has just a few counts. This sequence joins TRBV20-1 and TRBJ1-1, with D perhaps TRBD1 (6 bases). CDR1 is DFQATT and CDR2 is SNEGSKA in the germline V gene (reference sequence). The ends were cut back, 5 bases at V and 2 bases at J, with 15 bases in the middle. This CDR3 region has 14 residues. This CDR3 is CSAQTAGVNTEAFF. The CDR3 coding sequence is TGCAGTGCTCAAACTGCAGGGGTCAACACTGAAGCTTTCTTT.

This chain links TRBV20-1 with TRBJ2-7, with 7 bases aligning to TRBD1. This CDR3 comprises 14 residues. Losses at the gene ends were 0 bases for V and 4 bases for J; bases not matched to a gene: 6. The V gene's germline CDR1 is DFQATT and CDR2 SNEGSKA (reference sequence). The CDR3: CSARDPRTGYEQYF. DNA of the CDR3: TGCAGTGCTAGAGATCCCAGGACAGGTTACGAGCAGTACTTC.

The chain is built from TRBV7-9 and TRBJ1-3; 10 bases fit TRBD1. The trim removed 9 bases at V and 6 bases at J, leaving 8 bases unmatched. The germline V gene has CDR1 SEHNR and CDR2 FQNEAQ (reference sequence). The CDR3 has 14 amino acids. CDR3 amino acids: CASSRQGAENTIYF. CDR3 nucleotide sequence: TGTGCCAGTAGCAGACAGGGGGCTGAAAACACCATATATTTT.

The rearrangement joins TRBV4-1 to TRBJ2-7; TRBD1 agrees at 12 bases. The CDR3 totals 14 residues. Germline CDR1 and CDR2: MGHRA and YSYEKL. The V gene end was trimmed by 4 bases and the J gene end by 7 bases; junction bases not matched to a gene: 5. For the CDR3, the DNA is TGCGCCAGCAGCCCCGGGACAGGGGGCCGGGAGCAGTACTTC. The encoded protein is CASSPGTGGREQYF.

The J gene is TRBJ2-2, the V gene TRBV25-1; no clear D gene. The V gene's germline CDR1 is MGHDK and CDR2 SYGVNS. The CDR3 contains 15 residues. Trimming took 2 bases from V and 2 from J, leaving 9 bases between them. The CDR3, as DNA: TGTGCCAGCAGTGAAGTCTCCGGTAACACCGGGGAGCTGTTTTTT. Its translation is CASSEVSGNTGELFF.

This clonotype has only a few counts. CDR3 coding DNA: TGTGCCAGCAGTTTCCAAGAGACCCAGTACTTC. It is translated as CASSFQETQYF. The chain combines TRBV28 with TRBJ2-5; D is unresolved. Germline V lookup: CDR1 MDHEN, CDR2 SYDVKM. This CDR3 comprises 11 residues. V was pared by 3 bases and J by 1 base, with 0 bases between.

This clonotype was detected a few times. V is TRBV20-1 and J is TRBJ2-3; D ambiguous. The CDR3 covers 12 residues. Trimming took 3 bases from V and 2 from J, leaving 6 bases between them. Germline CDR1 is DFQATT and CDR2 is SNEGSKA (reference sequence). The CDR3 DNA is TGCAGTGCTAGCAGAGACACAGATACGCAGTATTTT. Translation gives CSASRDTDTQYF.

There are a few counts of this clonotype. The chain uses TRBV7-9 and TRBJ2-5; 16 bases align to TRBD2. V lost 4 bases and J lost 9; bases outside the gene matches: 2. CDR3 length equals 14 residues. CDR1 SEHNR and CDR2 FQNEAQ come from the germline V gene (reference sequence). In DNA, the CDR3 is TGTGCCAGCAGCTCCGGGACTAGCGGGAGGGCCCAGTACTTC. Protein: CASSSGTSGRAQYF.

V and J are TRBV6-1 and TRBJ1-2; D is unclear. CDR1 is MNHNS, CDR2 SASEGT, per germline. The V end was cut by 10 bases, the J end by 7 bases, with 16 bases between. The CDR3 runs to 12 residues. The CDR3 DNA reads as TGTGCCACCCACACAGCATCTGCTGGCTACACCTTC. Residues: CATHTASAGYTF.

This clonotype was detected a few times. The chain is built from TRBV11-3 and TRBJ2-1, with 9 bases lining up with TRBD1. The germline V gene has CDR1 SGHNT and CDR2 YENEEA. This CDR3 is built from 16 residues. J gave up 6 bases and V 6 bases, and 12 bases lay outside the gene matches. This CDR3 reads CASSRESGTGSNEQFF. The CDR3 coding sequence is TGTGCCAGCAGTCGTGAATCCGGGACAGGGTCCAATGAGCAGTTCTTC.

By share, this clonotype counts as medium-sized. The chain couples TRBV28 to TRBJ1-2; D ambiguous. The CDR3 consists of 13 residues. V was cut by 3 bases and J by 2 bases, with 7 bases left in between. Germline lookup yields CDR1 MDHEN and CDR2 SYDVKM. CDR3: CASSLDGNYGYTF. Written as DNA, the CDR3 is TGTGCCAGCAGTTTGGACGGAAACTATGGCTACACCTTC.

This clonotype was detected only a few times. The chain joins TRBV15 to TRBJ2-3; D gene ambiguous. Looked up from germline, CDR1 is LNHNV and CDR2 is YYDKDF (reference sequence). The CDR3 extends over 17 amino acids. Trimming left V 0 bases short and J 2 bases short, with 15 bases between. This chain's CDR3 is CATSRDVHGPITDTQYF. The CDR3 DNA follows: TGTGCCACCAGCAGAGATGTGCACGGTCCCATCACAGATACGCAGTATTTT.

This clonotype has more than one count but fewer than ten. The chain uses TRBV6-1 and TRBJ1-2, with 7 positions matching TRBD1. The CDR3 is made up of 15 amino acids. In germline, CDR1 is MNHNS, CDR2 SASEGT. Trimming took 1 base from V and 6 from J; bases not matched to a gene: 8. DNA for the CDR3: TGTGCCAGCAGTGAAGTTGGCAGGGGGATAGATGGCTACACCTTC. It encodes CASSEVGRGIDGYTF.

The chain recombines TRBV19 with TRBJ2-1; TRBD2 matches 12 bases. J lost 2 bases, V lost 4 bases, and 3 bases had no gene match. This CDR3 has 16 amino acids. Germline CDR1 is LNHDA and CDR2 is SQIVND (reference sequence). The CDR3 is CASSNPSGRAYNEQFF. CDR3 in DNA: TGTGCCAGTAGTAACCCTAGCGGGAGGGCCTACAATGAGCAGTTCTTC.